The 26 T cell receptor beta chains given below trace back to one sample, sequenced in a study of blood T cell repertoires in COVID-19. Sequencing was performed with immunoSEQ multiplex PCR; in TCRdb, only in-frame clones are kept and a portion is missing. Of 110,000 to 150,000 clones in the sample, around 90% are singletons; the top ten hold 9.5% to 12%. Sequenced sample: peripheral blood. The receptors come from an elderly woman with acute or convalescent COVID-19.

The chain carries TRBV5-1 and TRBJ1-1, with 10 positions matching TRBD1. Germline loops: CDR1 SGHRS, CDR2 YFSETQ. The V segment lost 7 bases and the J segment 7 bases; nucleotides outside the gene matches: 7. The CDR3 is 13 amino acids. Written as DNA, the CDR3 is TGCGCCAGCTGCGGGACAGGGGCGAGTGAAGCTTTCTTT. This codes for CASCGTGASEAFF.

V gene TRBV2 combines with J gene TRBJ2-1; D may be TRBD1 (6 bases). Germline values: CDR1 SNHLY, CDR2 FYNNEI. The CDR3 has 15 amino acids. V was pared by 6 bases and J by 5 bases, with 17 bases between. For the CDR3, the DNA is TGTGCCAGCAGGGTAACAGGGCCGTGGGACAATGAGCAGTTCTTC. Its translation is CASRVTGPWDNEQFF.

The chain carries TRBV18 and TRBJ2-7, with 8 bases matching TRBD1. The trim removed 6 bases at V and 3 bases at J, leaving 13 bases unmatched. The germline gives CDR1 KGHSH, CDR2 LQKENI. This CDR3 region has 16 residues. The CDR3 nucleotides read TGTGCCAGCTCCTCCTGGGGGACAGGAGCCATCTACGAGCAGTACTTC. The encoded protein is CASSSWGTGAIYEQYF.

The chain links TRBV3-1 (or the pseudogene TRBV3-2) to TRBJ1-1; 7 bases are a match to TRBD1. Trimming cost V 5 bases and J 1 base; bases outside gene matches: 4. Germline CDR1 reads LGHDT; CDR2 reads YNNKEL (reference sequence). The CDR3 is 14 amino acids. The CDR3 reads CASSIGTANTEAFF. As DNA, the CDR3 is TGTGCCAGCAGCATAGGGACAGCGAACACTGAAGCTTTCTTT.

This clone has more than one count but fewer than ten. The V gene is TRBV2, the J gene TRBJ2-1, with 10 bases aligning to TRBD2. The V gene's germline CDR1 is SNHLY and CDR2 FYNNEI. The CDR3 length is 12 residues. The V and J ends lost 4 bases and 11 bases, in that order; junction bases with no gene match: 2. CDR3 sequence reads: CASSGSGGKQFF. DNA for the CDR3: TGTGCCAGCAGTGGTAGCGGGGGGAAGCAGTTCTTC. Based on the CDR3 plus reference TRBV2 and TRBJ2-1, the full variable domain is EPEVTQTPSHQVTQMGQEVILRCVPISNHLYFYWYRQILGQKVEFLVSFYNNEISEKSEIFDDQFSVERPDGSNFTLKIRSTKLEDSAMYFCASSGSGGKQFFGPGTRLTVL.

The J gene is TRBJ2-7, the V gene TRBV7-2; 7 bases agree with TRBD1. Losses at the gene ends were 3 bases for V and 3 bases for J; bases not matched to a gene: 8. The CDR3 is made up of 15 amino acids. Germline loops: CDR1 SGHTA, CDR2 FQGNSA. Written as DNA, the CDR3 is TGTGCCAGCAGCTTTACATACAGGGGTGGCTACGAGCAGTACTTC. Protein: CASSFTYRGGYEQYF.

This chain uses TRBV3-1 (or the pseudogene TRBV3-2) with TRBJ2-1; 8 nucleotides align to TRBD2. Germline CDR1 LGHDT, CDR2 YNNKEL (reference sequence). The CDR3 sequence is 16 residues long. Trimming at V came to 4 bases and at J to 4 bases, leaving 9 bases not matched to a gene. DNA for the CDR3: TGTGCCAGCAGCCTTCAAGCGGGGGTTGTATACAATGAGCAGTTCTTC. It is translated as CASSLQAGVVYNEQFF.

This clone was picked up one time. The genes are TRBV14 and TRBJ1-1; 9 bases are shared with TRBD1. The V segment lost 4 bases and the J segment 1 base; nucleotides outside the gene matches: 7. Germline CDR1 reads SGHDN; CDR2 reads FVKESK. This CDR3 is built from 16 residues. The CDR3, as DNA: TGTGCCAGCAGCCTTACCTCGGGACAGGGGAACACTGAAGCTTTCTTT. Its protein is CASSLTSGQGNTEAFF.

The chain links TRBV7-2 to TRBJ2-5; D may be TRBD2 (7 bases). The CDR3 totals 14 residues. CDR1 SGHTA and CDR2 FQGNSA come from the germline V gene. The V end lost 4 bases, the J end lost 1 base, and 10 bases lay between the germline ends. The CDR3 nucleotides read TGTGCCAGCAGCTCGGCGGGGGCCCAAGAGACCCAGTACTTC. Translated, it gives CASSSAGAQETQYF.

The V gene is TRBV7-3, the J gene TRBJ1-2; 8 nucleotides line up with TRBD1. The V gene's germline CDR1 is SGHTA and CDR2 FQGTGA. The CDR3 consists of 13 residues. V lost 3 bases and J lost 6; bases outside the gene matches: 3. CDR3 sequence reads: CASSFDRGDGYTF. CDR3 bases: TGTGCCAGCAGCTTCGACAGGGGCGATGGCTACACCTTC.

The CDR3 is CASSFRTGGAGQPQHF. CDR3 nucleotide sequence: TGTGCCAGCAGCTTTAGGACAGGGGGCGCAGGGCAGCCCCAGCATTTT. V gene TRBV5-6 combines with J gene TRBJ1-5, with TRBD1 identical over 11 bases. Per the germline V gene, CDR1 is SGHDT and CDR2 is YYEEEE. Trimming cost V 2 bases and J 7 bases; bases outside gene matches: 8. This CDR3 is built from 16 residues.

The rearrangement joins TRBV10-2 to TRBJ2-3; 14 bases are a match to TRBD2. Germline V lookup: CDR1 WSHSY, CDR2 SAAADI. The length of the CDR3 is 19 residues. With V trimmed by 2 bases and J by 1 base, 8 bases remained unmatched. The chain's CDR3 is CASSEGGLAGAPGTDTQYF. Written as DNA, the CDR3 is TGCGCCAGCAGTGAGGGGGGACTAGCGGGGGCCCCGGGCACAGATACGCAGTATTTT.

The rearrangement links TRBV4-1 to TRBJ2-7; 13 bases agree with TRBD2. Germline loops: CDR1 MGHRA, CDR2 YSYEKL. V lost 4 bases to trimming and J lost 5 bases; unmatched junction nucleotides: 2. CDR3 length equals 14 residues. The CDR3 nucleotides are TGCGCCAGCAGCCTCGGACTAGCGGGGGACGAGCAGTACTTC. It translates to CASSLGLAGDEQYF.

The chain has TRBV5-4 and TRBJ1-2; 9 bases line up with TRBD1. Germline V gives CDR1 SGHNT, CDR2 YYREEE (reference sequence). This CDR3 contains 15 residues. V shed 5 bases, J shed 5 bases, and the junction held 10 bases outside the gene matches. The CDR3, as DNA: TGTGCCAGCAGTAAGTCCGGGACAGGGACATATGGCTACACCTTC. Translation: CASSKSGTGTYGYTF.

This clone appeared a few times. A junction end diverges from the germline sequence, so it may reflect a read error. This chain connects TRBV19 to TRBJ1-1, with a tentative D call TRBD1 (5 bases). CDR3 length: 13 residues. Looked up from germline, CDR1 is LNHDA and CDR2 is SQIVND (reference sequence). This CDR3 reads CASSLDRLTEAFF. The CDR3 coding sequence is TGTGCCAGTAGTTTAGACAGACTCACTGAAGCTTTCTTT.

The chain is built from TRBV30 and TRBJ1-1; D possibly corresponds to TRBD1 (6 bases). Germline V lookup: CDR1 GTSNPN, CDR2 SVGIG (reference sequence). Trimming stripped 5 bases from V and 3 bases from J, with 16 bases between. CDR3 size: 14 residues. The CDR3 sequence is CAWGRGGAYTEAFF. CDR3 coding DNA: TGTGCCTGGGGTAGGGGGGGCGCTTACACTGAAGCTTTCTTT.

The chain combines TRBV30 with TRBJ1-3, with a possible D match to TRBD1 (5 bases). CDR3 length: 13 amino acids. Trimming cost V 1 base and J 4 bases, with 8 bases left between them. The V gene's germline CDR1 is GTSNPN and CDR2 SVGIG (reference sequence). The CDR3 DNA reads TGTGCCTGGAGTGGGGGACTAGGAAACACCATATATTTT. It yields the protein CAWSGGLGNTIYF.

The chain recombines TRBV7-2 with TRBJ1-1, with D possibly TRBD1 on 5 matching bases. The CDR3 loop spans 13 amino acids. Per the germline V gene, CDR1 is SGHTA and CDR2 is FQGNSA. V lost 3 bases to trimming and J lost 3 bases, with 8 bases between them. The CDR3 sequence: CASSFGADTEAFF. CDR3 nucleotides: TGTGCCAGCAGCTTTGGGGCCGACACTGAAGCTTTCTTT.

The chain uses TRBV19 and TRBJ2-7; D remains ambiguous. The germline V gene has CDR1 LNHDA and CDR2 SQIVND (reference sequence). CDR3 length: 14 amino acids. V was clipped by 0 bases and J by 2 bases, with 8 bases between them. The CDR3 here is CASSIDFEAYEQYF. As DNA, the CDR3 is TGTGCCAGTAGTATAGATTTTGAGGCCTACGAGCAGTACTTC.

This chain joins TRBV5-1 and TRBJ2-2; tentative D call: TRBD2 (6 bases). The CDR3 has 16 residues. The V gene lost 2 bases and the J gene lost 4 bases, with 15 bases spanning the gap. The germline CDR1 and CDR2 sequences are SGHRS and YFSETQ. CDR3 sequence: CASSFTPSASTGELFF. As DNA, the CDR3 is TGCGCCAGCAGCTTTACTCCTAGCGCTAGCACCGGGGAGCTGTTTTTT.

V gene TRBV5-1 combines with J gene TRBJ1-2; a weak D match, TRBD1 (5 bases). V was trimmed by 2 bases and J by 6 bases, leaving 14 bases between them. CDR1 is SGHRS and CDR2 is YFSETQ in the germline V gene. CDR3 length: 14 residues. CDR3 in amino acids: CASSFREGANGYTF. As DNA, the CDR3 is TGCGCCAGCAGCTTCCGAGAAGGGGCCAATGGCTACACCTTC.

The chain has TRBV19 and TRBJ2-3; no clear D gene. Germline values: CDR1 LNHDA, CDR2 SQIVND (reference sequence). The V gene lost 3 bases and the J gene lost 10 bases, with 14 bases spanning the gap. There are 13 residues in the CDR3. The CDR3: CASSIGIESAQYF. The CDR3 DNA reads as TGTGCCAGTAGTATCGGTATCGAGTCGGCGCAGTATTTT. Variable domain in full (rest from reference TRBV19 and TRBJ2-3): DGGITQSPKYLFRKEGQNVTLSCEQNLNHDAMYWYRQDPGQGLRLIYYSQIVNDFQKGDIAEGYSVSREKKESFPLTVTSAQKNPTAFYLCASSIGIESAQYFGPGTRLTVL.

CDR3 amino acids: CASSEAHTLYEQYF. CDR3 sequence (DNA): TGTGCCAGCAGTGAAGCCCACACGCTCTACGAGCAGTACTTC. The V gene is TRBV6-1, the J gene TRBJ2-7, with no clear D. V lost 0 bases, J lost 3 bases, and 9 bases lay in between. The germline V gene has CDR1 MNHNS and CDR2 SASEGT. The length of the CDR3 is 14 residues.

This chain links TRBV30 with TRBJ1-2; tentatively, D is TRBD1 (6 bases). Trimming pared 7 bases from V and 4 bases from J, leaving 16 bases between. The CDR3 contains 13 residues. CDR1 is GTSNPN and CDR2 is SVGIG in the germline V gene (reference sequence). CDR3 DNA: TGTGCCTCAGGAGGGGGGAGGGCCTATGGCTACACCTTC. Its protein product is CASGGGRAYGYTF.

This clone was detected only once. The gene calls are TRBV14 and TRBJ1-1; TRBD1 is a possible D gene (5 bases). Germline CDR1 and CDR2: SGHDN and FVKESK. Trimming removed 7 bases from V and 3 bases from J, with 9 bases in between. There are 12 residues in the CDR3. This chain's CDR3 is CASNTGDTEAFF. The DNA of the CDR3 is TGTGCCAGCAACACGGGGGACACTGAAGCTTTCTTT.

The chain recombines TRBV6-5 with TRBJ2-3; 15 nucleotides agree with TRBD2. The CDR3 extends over 16 amino acids. J was trimmed by 5 bases and V by 4 bases; bases with no gene match: 4. Germline CDR1 reads MNHEY; CDR2 reads SVGAGI. CDR3: CASSWGLAGGEDTQYF. The CDR3 DNA reads as TGTGCCAGCAGTTGGGGACTAGCGGGGGGCGAAGATACGCAGTATTTT.